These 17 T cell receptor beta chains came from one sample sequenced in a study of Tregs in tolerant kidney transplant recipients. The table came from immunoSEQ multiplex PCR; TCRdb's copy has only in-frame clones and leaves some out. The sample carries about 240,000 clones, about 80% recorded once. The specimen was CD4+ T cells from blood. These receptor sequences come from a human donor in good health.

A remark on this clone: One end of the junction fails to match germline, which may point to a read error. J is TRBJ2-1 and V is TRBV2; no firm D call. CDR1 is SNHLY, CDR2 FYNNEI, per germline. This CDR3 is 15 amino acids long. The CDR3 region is CASREAQSSYNEQFF. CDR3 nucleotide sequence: TGTGCCAGCAGGGAAGCGCAGAGCTCCTACAATGAGCAGTTCTTC.

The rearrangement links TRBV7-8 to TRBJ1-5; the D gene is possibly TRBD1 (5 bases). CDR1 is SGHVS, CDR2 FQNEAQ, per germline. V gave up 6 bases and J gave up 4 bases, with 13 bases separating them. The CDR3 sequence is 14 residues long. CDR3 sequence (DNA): TGTGCCAGCAGTTATCAGGGCGGGAATCAGCCCCAGCATTTT. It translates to CASSYQGGNQPQHF.

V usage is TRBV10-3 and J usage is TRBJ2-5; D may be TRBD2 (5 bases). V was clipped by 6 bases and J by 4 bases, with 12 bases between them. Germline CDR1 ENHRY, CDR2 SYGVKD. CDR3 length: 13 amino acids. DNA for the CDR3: TGTGCCATCAGAGAGGGAGCCCGAGAGACCCAGTACTTC. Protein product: CAIREGARETQYF.

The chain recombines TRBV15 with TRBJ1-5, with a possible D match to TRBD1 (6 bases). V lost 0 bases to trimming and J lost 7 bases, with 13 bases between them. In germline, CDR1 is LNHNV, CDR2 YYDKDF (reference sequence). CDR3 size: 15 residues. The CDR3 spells CATSRDPGGRQPQHF. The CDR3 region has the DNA TGTGCCACCAGCAGAGATCCCGGGGGCAGGCAGCCCCAGCATTTT.

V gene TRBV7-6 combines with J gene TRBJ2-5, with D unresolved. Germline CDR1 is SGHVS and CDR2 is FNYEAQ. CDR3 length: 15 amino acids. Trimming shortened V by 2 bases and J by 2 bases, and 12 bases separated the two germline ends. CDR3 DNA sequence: TGTGCCAGCAGCTTATTGATGGGTGTACAAGAGACCCAGTACTTC. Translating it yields CASSLLMGVQETQYF. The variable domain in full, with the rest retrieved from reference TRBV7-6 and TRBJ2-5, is GAGVSQSPRYKVTKRGQDVALRCDPISGHVSLYWYRQALGQGPEFLTYFNYEAQQDKSGLPNDRFSAERPEGSISTLTIQRTEQRDSAMYRCASSLLMGVQETQYFGPGTRLLVL.

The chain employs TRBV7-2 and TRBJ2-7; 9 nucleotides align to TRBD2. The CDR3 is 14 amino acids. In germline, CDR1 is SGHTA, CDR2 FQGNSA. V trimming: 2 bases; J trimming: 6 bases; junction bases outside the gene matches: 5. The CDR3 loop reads CASSLQREVGEQYF. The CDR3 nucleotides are TGTGCCAGCAGCTTACAGCGGGAGGTAGGCGAGCAGTACTTC. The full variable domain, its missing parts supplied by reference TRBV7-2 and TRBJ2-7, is GAGVSQSPSNKVTEKGKDVELRCDPISGHTALYWYRQSLGQGLEFLIYFQGNSAPDKSGLPSDRFSAERTGGSVSTLTIQRTQQEDSAVYLCASSLQREVGEQYFGPGTRLTVT.

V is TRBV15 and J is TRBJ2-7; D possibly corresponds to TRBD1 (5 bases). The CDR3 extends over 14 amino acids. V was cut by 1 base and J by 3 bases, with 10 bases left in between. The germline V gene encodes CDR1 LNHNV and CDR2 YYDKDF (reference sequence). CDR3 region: CATSRGGRVYEQYF. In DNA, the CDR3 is TGTGCCACCAGCAGAGGCGGCAGGGTCTACGAGCAGTACTTC.

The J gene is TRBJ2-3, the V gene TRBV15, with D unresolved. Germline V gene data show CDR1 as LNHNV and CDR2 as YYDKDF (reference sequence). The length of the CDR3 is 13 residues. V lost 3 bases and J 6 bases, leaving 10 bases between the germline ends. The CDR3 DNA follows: TGTGCCACCAGCAGGGAACTACCGGATACGCAGTATTTT. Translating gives CATSRELPDTQYF.

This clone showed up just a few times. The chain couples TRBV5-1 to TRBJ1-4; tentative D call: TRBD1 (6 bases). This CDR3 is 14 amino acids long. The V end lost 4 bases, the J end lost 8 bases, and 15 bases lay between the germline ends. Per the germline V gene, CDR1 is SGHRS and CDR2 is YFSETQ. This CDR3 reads CASSLGGGREKLFF. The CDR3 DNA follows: TGCGCCAGCAGCCTTGGAGGGGGGAGAGAAAAACTGTTTTTT.

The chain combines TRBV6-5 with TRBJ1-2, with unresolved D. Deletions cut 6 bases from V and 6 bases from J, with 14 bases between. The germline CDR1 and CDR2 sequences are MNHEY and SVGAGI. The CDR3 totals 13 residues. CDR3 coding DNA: TGTGCCAGCAGAGACAACGGCGCCCATGGCTACACCTTC. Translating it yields CASRDNGAHGYTF.

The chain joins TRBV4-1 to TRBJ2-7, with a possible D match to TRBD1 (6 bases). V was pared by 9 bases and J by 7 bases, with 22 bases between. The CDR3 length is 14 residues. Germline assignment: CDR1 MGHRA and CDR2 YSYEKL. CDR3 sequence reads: CARGARGATREQYF. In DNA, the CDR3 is TGCGCCAGGGGGGCCCGGGGTGCGACGAGAGAGCAGTACTTC.

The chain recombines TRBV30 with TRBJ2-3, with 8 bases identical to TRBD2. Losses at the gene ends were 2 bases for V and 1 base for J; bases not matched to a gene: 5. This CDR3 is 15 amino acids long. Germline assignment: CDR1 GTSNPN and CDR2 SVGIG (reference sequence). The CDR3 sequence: CAWSRGGSRTDTQYF. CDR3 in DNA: TGTGCCTGGAGTCGGGGGGGGTCTCGCACAGATACGCAGTATTTT.

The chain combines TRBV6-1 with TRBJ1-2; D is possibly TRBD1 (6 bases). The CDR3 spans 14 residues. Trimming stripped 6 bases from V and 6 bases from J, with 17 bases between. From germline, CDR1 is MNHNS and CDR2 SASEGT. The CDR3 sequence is CASSQGHSFDGYTF. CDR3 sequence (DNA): TGTGCCAGCAGCCAGGGACATTCCTTTGATGGCTACACCTTC.

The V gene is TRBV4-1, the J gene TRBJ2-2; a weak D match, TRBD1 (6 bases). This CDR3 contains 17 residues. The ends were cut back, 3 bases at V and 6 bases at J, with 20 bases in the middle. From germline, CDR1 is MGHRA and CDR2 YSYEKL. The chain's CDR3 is CASSHVNRVQVSGELFF. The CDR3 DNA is TGCGCCAGCAGCCACGTAAACAGGGTTCAGGTCTCCGGGGAGCTGTTTTTT.

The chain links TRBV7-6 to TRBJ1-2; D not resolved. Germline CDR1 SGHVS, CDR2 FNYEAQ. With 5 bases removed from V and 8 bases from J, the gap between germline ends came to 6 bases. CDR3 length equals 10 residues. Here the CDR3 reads CASSPNGYTF. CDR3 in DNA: TGTGCCAGCAGCCCTAACGGCTACACCTTC. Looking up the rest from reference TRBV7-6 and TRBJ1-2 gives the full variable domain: GAGVSQSPRYKVTKRGQDVALRCDPISGHVSLYWYRQALGQGPEFLTYFNYEAQQDKSGLPNDRFSAERPEGSISTLTIQRTEQRDSAMYRCASSPNGYTFGSGTRLTVV.

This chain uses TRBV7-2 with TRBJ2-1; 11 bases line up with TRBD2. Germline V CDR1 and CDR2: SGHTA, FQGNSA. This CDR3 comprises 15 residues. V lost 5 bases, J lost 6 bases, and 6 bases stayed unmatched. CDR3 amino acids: CASSRSGGAFNEQFF. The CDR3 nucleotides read TGTGCCAGCAGCCGTAGCGGGGGGGCTTTCAATGAGCAGTTCTTC.

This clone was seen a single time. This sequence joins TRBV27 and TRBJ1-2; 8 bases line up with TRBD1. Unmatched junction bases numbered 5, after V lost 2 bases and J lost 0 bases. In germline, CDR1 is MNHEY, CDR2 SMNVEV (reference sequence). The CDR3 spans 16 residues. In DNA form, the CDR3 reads TGTGCCAGCAGTTTACGATGGACAGGGACTAACTATGGCTACACCTTC. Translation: CASSLRWTGTNYGYTF.